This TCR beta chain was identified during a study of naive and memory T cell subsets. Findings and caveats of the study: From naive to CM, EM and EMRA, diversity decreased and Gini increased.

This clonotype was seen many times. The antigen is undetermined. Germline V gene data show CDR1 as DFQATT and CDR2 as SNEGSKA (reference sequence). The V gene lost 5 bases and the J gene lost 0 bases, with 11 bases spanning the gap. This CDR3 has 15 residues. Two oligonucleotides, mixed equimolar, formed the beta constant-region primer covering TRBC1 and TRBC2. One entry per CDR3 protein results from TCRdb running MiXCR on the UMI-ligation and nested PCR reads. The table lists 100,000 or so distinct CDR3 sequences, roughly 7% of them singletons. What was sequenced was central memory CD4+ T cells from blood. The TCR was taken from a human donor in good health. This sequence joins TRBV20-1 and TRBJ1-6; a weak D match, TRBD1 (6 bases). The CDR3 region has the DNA TGCAGTGCTCGACAGGTCCTCTCCTATAATTCACCCCTCCACTTT. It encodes CSARQVLSYNSPLHF.